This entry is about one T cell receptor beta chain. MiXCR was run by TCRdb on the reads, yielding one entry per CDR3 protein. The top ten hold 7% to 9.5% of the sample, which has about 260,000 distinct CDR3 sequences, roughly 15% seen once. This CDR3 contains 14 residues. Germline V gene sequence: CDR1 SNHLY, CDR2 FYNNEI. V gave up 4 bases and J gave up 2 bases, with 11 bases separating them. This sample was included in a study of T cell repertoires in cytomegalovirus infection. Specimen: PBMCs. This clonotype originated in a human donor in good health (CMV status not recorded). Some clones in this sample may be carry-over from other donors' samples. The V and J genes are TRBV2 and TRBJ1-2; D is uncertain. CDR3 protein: CASSANDPNYGYTF. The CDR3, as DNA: TGTGCCAGCAGTGCGAATGACCCGAACTATGGCTACACCTTC. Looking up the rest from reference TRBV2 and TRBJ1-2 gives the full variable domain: EPEVTQTPSHQVTQMGQEVILRCVPISNHLYFYWYRQILGQKVEFLVSFYNNEISEKSEIFDDQFSVERPDGSNFTLKIRSTKLEDSAMYFCASSANDPNYGYTFGSGTRLTVV.